The 24 T cell receptor beta chains presented below share a single source sample, sequenced in a study of T-cell memory formation after mild COVID-19. TCRdb redid the calling of the 5' RACE reads with MiXCR, one entry per CDR3 protein. The sample consists of hundreds of thousands of distinct CDR3 sequences, about a fifth of them appearing once. The sample consisted of PBMCs or a T cell subset sorted from them (not recorded which). The receptors derive from an adult woman who had mild COVID-19 (a few samples of this study predate the infection). Cell type and time point are not known.

This clonotype was seen a few times. The gene calls are TRBV29-1 and TRBJ1-1; 7 bases are shared with TRBD1. Unmatched junction bases numbered 4, after V lost 3 bases and J lost 3 bases. CDR1 SQVTM and CDR2 ANQGSEA come from the germline V gene. There are 13 residues in the CDR3. Here the CDR3 reads CSVETGSDTEAFF. DNA for the CDR3: TGCAGCGTTGAGACAGGGTCGGACACTGAAGCTTTCTTT.

V usage is TRBV20-1 and J usage is TRBJ2-7; D remains ambiguous. Germline V gives CDR1 DFQATT, CDR2 SNEGSKA (reference sequence). This CDR3 region has 14 residues. Trimming removed 6 bases at V and 2 bases at J, with 17 bases between. CDR3 amino acids: CSAPLGGIPYEQYF. DNA of the CDR3: TGCAGTGCACCCCTCGGTGGAATCCCCTACGAGCAGTACTTC.

This clonotype was observed a few times. This chain connects TRBV7-3 to TRBJ1-1, with D unresolved. Germline lookup yields CDR1 SGHTA and CDR2 FQGTGA. V lost 5 bases, J lost 7 bases, and 11 bases lay in between. The CDR3 runs 12 residues. The CDR3 nucleotides are TGTGCCAGCAGCCCTCTCGTCGGTGAAGCTTTCTTT. Translation: CASSPLVGEAFF.

This clonotype was detected only a few times. V gene TRBV6-1 combines with J gene TRBJ1-1; D gene unclear. Germline V gives CDR1 MNHNS, CDR2 SASEGT. The ends were cut back, 2 bases at V and 6 bases at J, with 10 bases in the middle. The CDR3 totals 13 residues. The chain's CDR3 is CASSERSGSEAFF. The CDR3 DNA follows: TGTGCCAGCAGTGAACGCAGTGGATCTGAAGCTTTCTTT.

This clonotype occurred a few times. V gene TRBV5-1 combines with J gene TRBJ2-3, with D perhaps TRBD1 (5 bases). This CDR3 spans 16 amino acids. Trimming cost V 0 bases and J 2 bases, with 13 bases left between them. Looked up from germline, CDR1 is SGHRS and CDR2 is YFSETQ. The CDR3 reads CASSLVSTAYTDTQYF. The CDR3 DNA sequence: TGCGCCAGCAGCTTGGTTTCGACAGCATACACAGATACGCAGTATTTT.

The chain's CDR3 is CASSFRVSSNQPQHF. The DNA for the CDR3 is TGTGCCAGCAGTTTTAGGGTCTCGAGCAATCAGCCCCAGCATTTT. V usage is TRBV12-3 or TRBV12-4 and J usage is TRBJ1-5; unclear D gene. V was shortened by 3 bases and J by 1 base, with 10 bases between the two germline ends. CDR3 length: 15 residues.

This clonotype was seen repeatedly, ten times or more. The chain links TRBV15 to TRBJ2-3; D is unresolved. This CDR3 is built from 16 residues. Trimming pared 3 bases from V and 1 base from J, leaving 14 bases between. From germline, CDR1 is LNHNV and CDR2 YYDKDF (reference sequence). The CDR3 DNA reads TGTGCCACCAGCAGTGGCACGATTCTCCGCACAGATACGCAGTATTTT. As protein: CATSSGTILRTDTQYF.

There are a few counts of this clonotype. The rearrangement uses TRBV6-5 and TRBJ2-2, with TRBD1 matching over 10 bases. The CDR3 covers 15 residues. Germline V CDR1 and CDR2: MNHEY, SVGAGI. V lost 6 bases and J lost 6; bases outside the gene matches: 7. CDR3 protein: CASRSGTGAAGELFF. The CDR3 bases are TGTGCCAGCAGGTCCGGGACAGGGGCCGCCGGGGAGCTGTTTTTT.

J is TRBJ1-1 and V is TRBV7-3; TRBD1 agrees at 7 bases. This CDR3 region has 15 residues. The J segment lost 1 base and the V segment lost 3 bases, leaving 5 bases of the junction unmatched. Germline CDR1 SGHTA, CDR2 FQGTGA. DNA of the CDR3: TGTGCCAGCAGCTTCTCCGGGACAGCGAACACTGAAGCTTTCTTT. Amino acids: CASSFSGTANTEAFF.

In this sample, this clonotype turned up many times. The gene calls are TRBV6-4 and TRBJ2-1; 7 bases align to TRBD2. CDR3 length: 18 residues. V was pared by 4 bases and J by 5 bases, with 17 bases of the junction left unmatched. Germline V gene sequence: CDR1 MRHNA, CDR2 SNTAGT. The CDR3 DNA is TGTGCCAGCAGTGCTACCCCCACGACTAGCCTCGGGGACAATGAGCAGTTCTTC. It encodes CASSATPTTSLGDNEQFF.

A single count supports this clonotype. This chain connects TRBV7-9 to TRBJ1-2; perhaps TRBD1 as D (6 bases). The CDR3 totals 14 residues. The V gene lost 4 bases and the J gene lost 8 bases, with 17 bases spanning the gap. Germline CDR1 reads SEHNR; CDR2 reads FQNEAQ (reference sequence). For the CDR3, the DNA is TGTGCCAGCAGCTCAGTTTCGGGGGCGCCGGGCTACACCTTC. It encodes CASSSVSGAPGYTF.

The CDR3 region has the DNA TGTGCCAGCAGATCAGTGGACAGGGTCAGCGAGCAGTACTTC. Residues: CASRSVDRVSEQYF. V and J are TRBV6-2 or TRBV6-3 and TRBJ2-7; 8 bases are a match to TRBD1. Germline CDR1 MNHEY, CDR2 SVGEGT. J was trimmed by 6 bases and V by 6 bases; bases with no gene match: 10. This CDR3 spans 14 amino acids.

This clonotype has at least ten counts. The chain is built from TRBV20-1 and TRBJ2-5, with 14 bases that match TRBD2. CDR1 and CDR2 from the germline V gene are DFQATT and SNEGSKA (reference sequence). V lost 6 bases and J lost 2; bases outside the gene matches: 11. The CDR3 consists of 17 residues. The CDR3 sequence is CSAPKGLAGVGQETQYF. The CDR3 DNA is TGCAGTGCCCCTAAGGGACTAGCGGGAGTGGGGCAAGAGACCCAGTACTTC.

The table lists this clonotype with a few counts. The chain employs TRBV5-6 and TRBJ2-7, with 7 bases aligning to TRBD1. CDR1 SGHDT and CDR2 YYEEEE come from the germline V gene. With V trimmed by 4 bases and J by 4 bases, 8 bases remained unmatched. This CDR3 contains 14 residues. This CDR3 reads CASSGTGESYEQYF. Written as DNA, the CDR3 is TGTGCCAGCAGCGGAACAGGGGAAAGTTACGAGCAGTACTTC.

The V call is TRBV9, the J call TRBJ2-1, with TRBD2 identical over 10 bases. Germline loops: CDR1 SGDLS, CDR2 YYNGEE. Trimming cost V 2 bases and J 5 bases; bases outside gene matches: 13. The CDR3 has 18 amino acids. The CDR3 spells CASSVNLPGTSDDNEQFF. The CDR3 DNA reads TGTGCCAGCAGCGTTAATCTTCCGGGGACTAGCGACGACAATGAGCAGTTCTTC.

The rearrangement uses TRBV18 and TRBJ1-1; TRBD1 might be the D (6 bases). Per the germline V gene, CDR1 is KGHSH and CDR2 is LQKENI. Trimming removed 3 bases from V and 6 bases from J, with 14 bases in between. The length of the CDR3 is 14 residues. The CDR3 bases are TGTGCCAGCTCACCCCTTGGGGGCGACTCTGAAGCTTTCTTT. Translating gives CASSPLGGDSEAFF. The full variable domain, rest sourced from reference TRBV18 and TRBJ1-1, is NAGVMQNPRHLVRRRGQEARLRCSPMKGHSHVYWYRQLPEEGLKFMVYLQKENIIDESGMPKERFSAEFPKEGPSILRIQQVVRGDSAAYFCASSPLGGDSEAFFGQGTRLTVV.

This clonotype has only a few counts. The rearrangement uses TRBV7-2 and TRBJ1-2; weak D call: TRBD1 (5 bases). The germline V and J ends were trimmed by 2 bases and 2 bases, with 9 bases remaining between them. The length of the CDR3 is 14 residues. Per germline, CDR1 SGHTA and CDR2 FQGNSA. This CDR3 is CASSLFDRNYGYTF. The CDR3 DNA sequence: TGTGCCAGCAGCTTATTCGACAGAAACTATGGCTACACCTTC.

V usage is TRBV12-3 or TRBV12-4 and J usage is TRBJ1-2; D gene uncertain. CDR3 length: 13 residues. Trimming pared 4 bases from V and 8 bases from J, leaving 14 bases between. DNA for the CDR3: TGTGCCAGCAGTTGGGTGGAAGGAGTGGGCTACACCTTC. Protein: CASSWVEGVGYTF.

CDR3 sequence (DNA): TGTGCCAGCAGTGTGGGGACTAGCGGGATCGATGAGCAGTTCTTC. This codes for CASSVGTSGIDEQFF. The chain has TRBV25-1 and TRBJ2-1; 13 nucleotides agree with TRBD2. This CDR3 is built from 15 residues. The germline V gene encodes CDR1 MGHDK and CDR2 SYGVNS. Trimming cost V 4 bases and J 8 bases; bases outside gene matches: 5.

CDR3 in DNA: TGTGCCAGCAGTTTTGAGCGGGGAACCTACAATGAGCAGTTCTTC. It translates to CASSFERGTYNEQFF. The rearrangement uses TRBV12-3 or TRBV12-4 and TRBJ2-1; 7 bases fit TRBD2. V dropped 3 bases and J dropped 2; count of bases not matched to a gene: 4. The CDR3 consists of 15 residues.

The chain is built from TRBV12-3 or TRBV12-4 and TRBJ2-1; D gene ambiguous. CDR3 length: 16 residues. V was cut by 5 bases and J by 0 bases, with 14 bases left in between. The CDR3 nucleotides are TGTGCCAGCAGTCTCTGGACGGCGAGCTCCTACAATGAGCAGTTCTTC. Its protein product is CASSLWTASSYNEQFF.

V usage is TRBV6-2 or TRBV6-3 and J usage is TRBJ1-1, with a possible D match to TRBD1 (5 bases). V shed 4 bases and J shed 3 bases, with 18 bases lying between them. Germline V gene lookup returns CDR1 MNHEY and CDR2 SVGEGT. The CDR3 extends over 16 amino acids. As DNA, the CDR3 is TGTGCCAGCAGTTTGTCCTATTGGGGCTCGGACACTGAAGCTTTCTTT. It translates to CASSLSYWGSDTEAFF.

This clonotype was seen a handful of times. The V gene is TRBV29-1, the J gene TRBJ1-5; D is possibly TRBD1 (6 bases). This CDR3 spans 14 amino acids. The V gene's germline CDR1 is SQVTM and CDR2 ANQGSEA. Trimming cost V 7 bases and J 2 bases, with 15 bases left between them. The CDR3 nucleotides read TGCAGCGCCGTGGCAGGGGAGGGCAATCAGCCCCAGCATTTT. Residues: CSAVAGEGNQPQHF.

This clonotype has just a few counts. This sequence joins TRBV12-3 or TRBV12-4 and TRBJ2-2; no clear D gene. CDR3 length equals 13 residues. Between the trimmed V and J ends, which lost 5 bases and 8 bases, there was a span of 12 bases. The CDR3 region has the DNA TGTGCCAGCAGTAACGAGAATCTTGGGGAGCTGTTTTTT. Translation: CASSNENLGELFF.